What follows is one TCR beta chain and its context. The antigen is unknown. This entry is derived from a study of healthy donors' naive CD4 and CD8 T cells. Study summary: All functional IMGT TCR alpha variants were covered by new primers. Study observations and caveats: About 13% of CD4/CD8 propensity variance appeared explained by V, J and CDR3 charge. Bulk sequencing left alpha and beta chains unpaired. A reported CD4+/CD8+ bias affected most V and J genes in naive cells.

Trimming shortened V by 0 bases and J by 5 bases, and 16 bases separated the two germline ends. The CDR3 spans 16 residues. Each TCR library used around 540 ng of total RNA and a linear amplification protocol. From the reads, TCRdb called clonotypes with MiXCR, one entry per CDR3 protein. Counted here are 200,000 or so distinct CDR3 sequences, under 85% occurring once; the ten biggest clones make up less than 2.5%. Sequencing used naive CD4+ and CD8+ T cells sorted from blood, pooled from several donors. The chain joins TRBV12-3 or TRBV12-4 to TRBJ2-5; TRBD1 or TRBD2 may be the D gene (5 bases each). The receptor comes from a pool of human donors in good health; the sample pools cells from several healthy donors. CDR3 DNA: TGTGCCAGCAGTTTAGCGCCACCCGGGACGTGGGAGACCCAGTACTTC. Its protein product is CASSLAPPGTWETQYF.